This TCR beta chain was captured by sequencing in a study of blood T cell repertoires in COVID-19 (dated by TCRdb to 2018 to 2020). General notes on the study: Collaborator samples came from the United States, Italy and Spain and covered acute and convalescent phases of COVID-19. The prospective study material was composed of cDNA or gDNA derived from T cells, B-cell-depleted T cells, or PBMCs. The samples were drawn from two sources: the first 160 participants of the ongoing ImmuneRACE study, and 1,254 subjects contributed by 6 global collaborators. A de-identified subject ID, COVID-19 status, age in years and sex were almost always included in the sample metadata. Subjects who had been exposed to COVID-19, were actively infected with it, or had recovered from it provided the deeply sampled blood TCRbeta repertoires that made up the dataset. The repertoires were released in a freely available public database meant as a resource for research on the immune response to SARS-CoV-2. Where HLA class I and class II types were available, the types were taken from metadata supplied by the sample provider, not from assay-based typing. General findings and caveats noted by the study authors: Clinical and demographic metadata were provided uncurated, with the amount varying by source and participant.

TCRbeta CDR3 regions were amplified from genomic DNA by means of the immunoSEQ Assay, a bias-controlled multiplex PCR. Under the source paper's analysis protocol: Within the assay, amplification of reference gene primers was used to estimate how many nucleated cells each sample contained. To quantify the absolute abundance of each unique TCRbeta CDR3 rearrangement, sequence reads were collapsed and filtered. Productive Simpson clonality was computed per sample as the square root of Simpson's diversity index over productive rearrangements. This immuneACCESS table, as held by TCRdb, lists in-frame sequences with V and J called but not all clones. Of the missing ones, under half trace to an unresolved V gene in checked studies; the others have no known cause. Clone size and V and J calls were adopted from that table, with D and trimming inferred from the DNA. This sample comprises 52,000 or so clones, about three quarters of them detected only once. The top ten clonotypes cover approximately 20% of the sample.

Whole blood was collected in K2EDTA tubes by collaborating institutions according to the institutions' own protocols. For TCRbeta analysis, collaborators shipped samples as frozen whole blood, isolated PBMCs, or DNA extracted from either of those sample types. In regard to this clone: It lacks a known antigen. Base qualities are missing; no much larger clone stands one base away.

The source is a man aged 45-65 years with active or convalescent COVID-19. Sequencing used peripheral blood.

The CDR3: CASSLRGSYNSPLHF. Read as DNA, the sequence is TGTGCCAGCAGCTTGCGGGGTTCCTATAATTCACCCCTCCACTTT. Here the chain combines TRBV5-6 and TRBJ1-6; the D gene cannot be named for sure. Measured from the cysteine to the phenylalanine, the CDR3 is 15 residues long. Only CDR3 DNA remains: 45 bases, in frame from the first base. At the junction V is shortened by 1 base and J by 1 base, with 6 bases in between. The CDR1 and CDR2 encoded by the germline V gene are SGHDT and YYEEEE.